A single sample is the source of the 15 T cell receptor beta chains below, sequenced in a study of CDR3 diversity in severe acne. TCRdb reprocessed the PCR reads with MiXCR, giving one entry per CDR3 protein. The sample includes about 84,000 distinct CDR3 sequences, 50% to 65% seen only once; the top ten take 13% to 15%. The sequenced sample consisted of blood. The receptors here all came from a male donor in good health, without acne.

To note about this clonotype: The junction differs from germline at one of its ends, possibly a read error. This chain connects TRBV7-8 to TRBJ1-5; D is ambiguous. The CDR3 consists of 16 residues. CDR1 SGHVS and CDR2 FQNEAQ come from the germline V gene. This CDR3 reads CASSPEPIYSNQSQHF. DNA of the CDR3: TGTGCCAGCAGCCCGGAACCTATTTATAGCAATCAGTCCCAGCATTTT.

This clonotype occurred many times. The V gene is TRBV19, the J gene TRBJ2-2; TRBD1 matches 8 bases. The CDR3 consists of 14 residues. Germline loops: CDR1 LNHDA, CDR2 SQIVND (reference sequence). The ends lost 4 bases at V and 5 bases at J; junction bases unmatched: 3. CDR3 DNA sequence: TGTGCCAGTAGTAAAAACAGGGGGACCGGGGAGCTGTTTTTT. Amino acids: CASSKNRGTGELFF. Full variable domain (outside the CDR3, taken from reference TRBV19 and TRBJ2-2): DGGITQSPKYLFRKEGQNVTLSCEQNLNHDAMYWYRQDPGQGLRLIYYSQIVNDFQKGDIAEGYSVSREKKESFPLTVTSAQKNPTAFYLCASSKNRGTGELFFGEGSRLTVL.

This clonotype was recorded at least ten times. This chain joins TRBV7-3 and TRBJ2-1, with 9 bases aligning to TRBD1. Trimming cost V 4 bases and J 6 bases; bases outside gene matches: 1. Germline CDR1 is SGHTA and CDR2 is FQGTGA. This CDR3 is built from 13 residues. The CDR3 sequence: CASSWTGANEQFF. In DNA form, the CDR3 reads TGTGCCAGCAGCTGGACAGGGGCCAATGAGCAGTTCTTC.

The chain employs TRBV6-5 and TRBJ1-1, with D possibly TRBD1 on 5 matching bases. This CDR3 has 14 residues. Germline assignment: CDR1 MNHEY and CDR2 SVGAGI. The ends were cut back, 2 bases at V and 1 base at J, with 8 bases in the middle. This chain's CDR3 is CASSYGGANTEAFF. In nucleotides, the CDR3 is TGTGCCAGCAGTTACGGAGGGGCGAACACTGAAGCTTTCTTT.

The sample holds a few counts of this clonotype. The chain is built from TRBV6-5 and TRBJ2-4; tentatively, D is TRBD2 (7 bases). The CDR3 loop spans 16 amino acids. The V and J ends lost 6 bases and 2 bases respectively, with 17 bases between them. Looked up from germline, CDR1 is MNHEY and CDR2 is SVGAGI. The CDR3 loop is CASSESGTRPKNIQYF. CDR3 coding DNA: TGTGCCAGCAGCGAAAGCGGGACACGCCCCAAAAACATTCAGTACTTC.

The rearrangement joins TRBV7-2 to TRBJ2-7; TRBD2 agrees at 13 bases. Trimming cost V 5 bases and J 2 bases; bases outside gene matches: 6. The CDR3 totals 16 residues. Germline CDR1 is SGHTA and CDR2 is FQGNSA. CDR3: CASSPTSGRATYEQYF. DNA for the CDR3: TGTGCCAGCAGCCCTACTAGCGGGAGGGCCACCTACGAGCAGTACTTC. Full variable domain (remainder filled in from reference TRBV7-2 and TRBJ2-7): GAGVSQSPSNKVTEKGKDVELRCDPISGHTALYWYRQSLGQGLEFLIYFQGNSAPDKSGLPSDRFSAERTGGSVSTLTIQRTQQEDSAVYLCASSPTSGRATYEQYFGPGTRLTVT.

The chain is built from TRBV11-2 and TRBJ2-2, with 9 positions matching TRBD1. The CDR3 loop spans 17 amino acids. Trimming removed 5 bases from V and 5 bases from J; junction bases left unmatched: 12. Germline V CDR1 and CDR2: SGHAT, FQNNGV. The CDR3 DNA reads as TGTGCCAGCAGCGCACGAACCGGGACAGGGATGACCGGGGAGCTGTTTTTT. This translates into CASSARTGTGMTGELFF.

This chain links TRBV2 with TRBJ2-7; 9 nucleotides agree with TRBD1. V lost 5 bases, J lost 4 bases, and 9 bases stayed unmatched. Germline V gene lookup returns CDR1 SNHLY and CDR2 FYNNEI. The CDR3 extends over 15 amino acids. The CDR3 DNA follows: TGTGCCAGCAGTCCAACCGGGACAGGGAGATACGAGCAGTACTTC. Translated, it gives CASSPTGTGRYEQYF.

This rearrangement joins TRBV9 to TRBJ2-5; D gene ambiguous. The germline V and J ends were trimmed by 4 bases and 9 bases, with 16 bases remaining between them. CDR1 SGDLS and CDR2 YYNGEE come from the germline V gene. This CDR3 is 13 amino acids long. Here the CDR3 DNA reads TGTGCCAGCAGCCCGAGAAGCAATCAGCCCCAGTACTTC. The encoded protein is CASSPRSNQPQYF.

This chain joins TRBV4-2 and TRBJ2-3, with D unclear. The V and J ends lost 1 base and 2 bases respectively, with 16 bases between them. Germline V lookup: CDR1 LGHNA, CDR2 YNFKEQ. CDR3 length: 17 residues. In nucleotides, the CDR3 is TGTGCCAGCAGCCAAGGGCCTGGATTTTTCCTCACAGATACGCAGTATTTT. It yields the protein CASSQGPGFFLTDTQYF.

This clonotype was seen many times. The genes are TRBV5-1 and TRBJ1-1; D is undetermined. Germline V CDR1 and CDR2: SGHRS, YFSETQ. This CDR3 is 13 amino acids long. V lost 0 bases and J 1 base, leaving 4 bases between the germline ends. CDR3 sequence reads: CASSLAPNTEAFF. CDR3 sequence (DNA): TGCGCCAGCAGCTTGGCGCCGAACACTGAAGCTTTCTTT. The full variable domain, rest sourced from reference TRBV5-1 and TRBJ1-1, is KAGVTQTPRYLIKTRGQQVTLSCSPISGHRSVSWYQQTPGQGLQFLFEYFSETQRNKGNFPGRFSGRQFSNSRSEMNVSTLELGDSALYLCASSLAPNTEAFFGQGTRLTVV.

This sequence joins TRBV4-2 and TRBJ2-6; the D gene is possibly TRBD2 (6 bases). The CDR3 covers 16 residues. With 3 bases removed from V and 0 bases from J, the gap between germline ends came to 9 bases. Germline CDR1 reads LGHNA; CDR2 reads YNFKEQ. CDR3 region: CASSHKAGSGANVLTF. CDR3 nucleotide sequence: TGTGCCAGCAGCCACAAAGCGGGCTCTGGGGCCAACGTCCTGACTTTC.

The chain carries TRBV19 and TRBJ2-7; the D gene is possibly TRBD2 (6 bases). The CDR3 has 13 amino acids. The germline V gene encodes CDR1 LNHDA and CDR2 SQIVND (reference sequence). The V end was cut by 7 bases, the J end by 1 base, with 11 bases between. The CDR3 nucleotides read TGTGCCAGTAAGTGGGCGGGGTCCTACGAGCAGTACTTC. This sequence encodes CASKWAGSYEQYF.

Sample share makes this clonotype medium-sized (0.01 to 0.1%). The chain employs TRBV19 and TRBJ2-7; no clear D. Germline V gives CDR1 LNHDA, CDR2 SQIVND (reference sequence). The CDR3 is 16 residues long. V was shortened by 1 base and J by 0 bases, with 13 bases between the two germline ends. For the CDR3, the DNA is TGTGCCAGTAGTATAGCCTCAGGATTAAGCTCCTACGAGCAGTACTTC. Translated, it gives CASSIASGLSSYEQYF.

The chain couples TRBV20-1 to TRBJ2-5, with a tentative D call TRBD1 (6 bases). This CDR3 has 13 residues. The germline gives CDR1 DFQATT, CDR2 SNEGSKA (reference sequence). Trimming shortened V by 5 bases and J by 7 bases, and 17 bases separated the two germline ends. The CDR3 DNA reads TGCAGTGCTCCCCAAAGGGGGACGGGGACCCAGTACTTC. This encodes CSAPQRGTGTQYF.